This T cell receptor (beta chain) was recovered during a study of human T cells and chemical hapten exposure. Study summary: TCR yields differed between samples (mainly from small differences in pooled library volume).

This clonotype was counted at least ten times. The time point here: pre-sensitization, week 0. As to treatment: therapeutic diphenylcyclopropenone sensitization with weekly scalp DPC. TCRdb fed the RACE reads into MiXCR, producing one record per CDR3 protein. This table has a few hundred thousand distinct CDR3 sequences, around 5% appearing once. Looked up from germline, CDR1 is MNHEY and CDR2 is SMNVEV (reference sequence). The CDR3 spans 14 residues. V lost 3 bases to trimming and J lost 0 bases, with 8 bases between them. The TCR was taken from a woman aged 18-29 years with alopecia areata. Some clones in this sample may be carry-over from other donors' samples. This chain joins TRBV27 and TRBJ1-1, with D tentatively TRBD1 (6 bases). The material was whole blood, obtained in connection with sensitization to the hapten diphenylcyclopropenone (DPC). The CDR3, as DNA: TGTGCCAGCAGTTTCCGGGGGCTGAACACTGAAGCTTTCTTT. This gives the protein CASSFRGLNTEAFF.